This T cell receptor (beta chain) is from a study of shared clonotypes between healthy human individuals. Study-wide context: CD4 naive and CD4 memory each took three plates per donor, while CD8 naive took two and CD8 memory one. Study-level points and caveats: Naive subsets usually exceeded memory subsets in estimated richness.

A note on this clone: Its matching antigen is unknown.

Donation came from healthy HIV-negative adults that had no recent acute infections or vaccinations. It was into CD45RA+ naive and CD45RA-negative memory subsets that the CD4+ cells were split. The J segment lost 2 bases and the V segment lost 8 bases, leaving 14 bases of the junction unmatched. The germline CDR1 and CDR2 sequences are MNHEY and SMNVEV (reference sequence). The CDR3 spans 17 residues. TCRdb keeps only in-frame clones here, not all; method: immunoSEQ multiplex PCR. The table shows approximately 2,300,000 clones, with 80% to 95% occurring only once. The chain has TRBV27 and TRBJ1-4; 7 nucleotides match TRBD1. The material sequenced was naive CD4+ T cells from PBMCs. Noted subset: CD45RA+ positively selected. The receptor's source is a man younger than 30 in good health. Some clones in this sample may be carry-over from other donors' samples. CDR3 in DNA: TGTGCCAGCTCCCCTTACCTGACAGGGCCTACTAATGAAAAACTGTTTTTT. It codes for CASSPYLTGPTNEKLFF.